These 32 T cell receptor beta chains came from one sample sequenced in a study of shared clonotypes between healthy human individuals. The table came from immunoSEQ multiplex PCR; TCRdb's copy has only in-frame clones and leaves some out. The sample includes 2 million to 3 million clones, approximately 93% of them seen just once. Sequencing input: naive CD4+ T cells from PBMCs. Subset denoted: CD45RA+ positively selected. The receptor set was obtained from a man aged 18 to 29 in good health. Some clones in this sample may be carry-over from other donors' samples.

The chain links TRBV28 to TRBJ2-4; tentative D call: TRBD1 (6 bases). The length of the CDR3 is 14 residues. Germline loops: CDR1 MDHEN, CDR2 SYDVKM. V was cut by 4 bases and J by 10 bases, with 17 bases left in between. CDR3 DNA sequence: TGTGCCAGCAGTTCAGGGGATTTTAAAGGGATTCAGTACTTC. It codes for CASSSGDFKGIQYF.

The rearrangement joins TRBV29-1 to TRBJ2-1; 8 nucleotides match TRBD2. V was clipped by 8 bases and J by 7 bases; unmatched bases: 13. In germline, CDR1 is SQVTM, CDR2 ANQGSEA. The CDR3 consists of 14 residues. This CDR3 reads CSPGAAGAWNEQFF. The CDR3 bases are TGCAGCCCGGGGGCAGCGGGGGCGTGGAATGAGCAGTTCTTC.

This CDR3 is CASSQDLGAYRQFF. The DNA of the CDR3 is TGTGCCAGCAGCCAAGATCTCGGCGCGTACAGACAGTTCTTC. The chain has TRBV4-2 and TRBJ2-1; no clear D gene. Germline values: CDR1 LGHNA, CDR2 YNFKEQ. V was cut by 0 bases and J by 13 bases, with 16 bases left in between. The CDR3 contains 14 residues.

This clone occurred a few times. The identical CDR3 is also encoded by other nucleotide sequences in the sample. DNA for the CDR3: TGTGCCAGCAGTTTAGAGGGTTACGAGCAGTACTTC. Protein product: CASSLEGYEQYF. The chain uses TRBV28 and TRBJ2-7; perhaps TRBD2 as D (5 bases). CDR1 MDHEN and CDR2 SYDVKM come from the germline V gene. The CDR3 covers 12 residues. The germline V and J ends were trimmed by 2 bases and 4 bases, with 6 bases remaining between them.

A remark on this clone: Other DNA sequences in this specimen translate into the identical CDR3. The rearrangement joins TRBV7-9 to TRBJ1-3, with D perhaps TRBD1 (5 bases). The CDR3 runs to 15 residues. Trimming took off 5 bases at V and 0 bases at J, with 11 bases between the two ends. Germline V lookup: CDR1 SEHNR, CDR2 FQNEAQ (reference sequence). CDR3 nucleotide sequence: TGTGCCAGCAGCCCCGGGGGATTCTCTGGAAACACCATATATTTT. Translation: CASSPGGFSGNTIYF.

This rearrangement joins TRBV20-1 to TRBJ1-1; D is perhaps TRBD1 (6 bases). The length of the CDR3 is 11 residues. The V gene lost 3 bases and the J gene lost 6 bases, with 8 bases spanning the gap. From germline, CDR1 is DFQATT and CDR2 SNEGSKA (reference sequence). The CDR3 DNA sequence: TGCAGTGCTAGGAGGGGGGCTGAAGCTTTCTTT. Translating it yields CSARRGAEAFF.

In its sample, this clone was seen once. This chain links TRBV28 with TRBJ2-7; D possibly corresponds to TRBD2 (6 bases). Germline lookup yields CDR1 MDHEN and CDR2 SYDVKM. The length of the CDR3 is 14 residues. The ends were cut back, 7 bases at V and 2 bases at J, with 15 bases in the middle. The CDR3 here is CASIPWGDPYEQYF. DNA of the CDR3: TGTGCCAGCATCCCCTGGGGGGATCCCTACGAGCAGTACTTC.

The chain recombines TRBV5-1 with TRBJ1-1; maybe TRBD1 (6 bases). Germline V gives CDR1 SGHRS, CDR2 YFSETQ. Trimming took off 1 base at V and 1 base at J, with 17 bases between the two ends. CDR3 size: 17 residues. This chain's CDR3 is CASSLQAGQGKNTEAFF. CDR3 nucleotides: TGCGCCAGCAGCTTGCAGGCGGGACAAGGAAAGAACACTGAAGCTTTCTTT.

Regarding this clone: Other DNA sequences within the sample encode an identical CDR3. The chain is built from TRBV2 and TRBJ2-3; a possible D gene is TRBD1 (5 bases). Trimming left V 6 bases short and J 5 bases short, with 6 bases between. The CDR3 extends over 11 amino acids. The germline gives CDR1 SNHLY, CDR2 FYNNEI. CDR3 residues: CASRQGDTQYF. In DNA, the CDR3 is TGTGCCAGCAGGCAGGGAGATACGCAGTATTTT.

In DNA, the CDR3 is TGTGCCGCTCTAGGGGGACAGTGCTCTGGAAACACCATATATTTT. Translating gives CAALGGQCSGNTIYF. The rearrangement uses TRBV21-1 and TRBJ1-3; the table names TRBD1, a call not compared with the DNA. TRBV21-1 is a recognized pseudogene. The length of the CDR3 is 15 residues.

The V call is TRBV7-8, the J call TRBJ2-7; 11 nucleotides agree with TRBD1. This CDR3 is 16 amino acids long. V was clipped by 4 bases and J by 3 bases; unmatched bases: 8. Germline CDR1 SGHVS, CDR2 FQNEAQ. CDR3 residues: CASSSVAGTGGYEQYF. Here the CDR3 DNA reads TGTGCCAGCAGCTCGGTAGCCGGGACAGGGGGCTACGAGCAGTACTTC. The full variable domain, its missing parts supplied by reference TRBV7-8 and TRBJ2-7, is GAGVSQSPRYKVAKRGQDVALRCDPISGHVSLFWYQQALGQGPEFLTYFQNEAQLDKSGLPSDRFFAERPEGSVSTLKIQRTQQEDSAVYLCASSSVAGTGGYEQYFGPGTRLTVT.

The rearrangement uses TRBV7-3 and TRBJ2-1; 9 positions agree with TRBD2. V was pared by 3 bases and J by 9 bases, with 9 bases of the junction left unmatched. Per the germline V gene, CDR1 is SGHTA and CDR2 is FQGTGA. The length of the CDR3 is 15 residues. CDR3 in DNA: TGTGCCAGCAGCTTGGTCCTAGCGGGATCAGGTGAGCAGTTCTTC. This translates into CASSLVLAGSGEQFF.

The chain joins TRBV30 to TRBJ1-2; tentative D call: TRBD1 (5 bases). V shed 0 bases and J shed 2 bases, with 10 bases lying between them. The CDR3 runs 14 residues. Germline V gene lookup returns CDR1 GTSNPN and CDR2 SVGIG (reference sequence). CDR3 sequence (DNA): TGTGCCTGGAGTGTCGGGGGAACCAACTATGGCTACACCTTC. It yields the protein CAWSVGGTNYGYTF.

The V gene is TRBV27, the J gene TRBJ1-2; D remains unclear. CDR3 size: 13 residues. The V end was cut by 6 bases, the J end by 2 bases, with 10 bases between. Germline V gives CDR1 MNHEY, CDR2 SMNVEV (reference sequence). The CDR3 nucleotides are TGTGCCAGCAGGACTCTGACCAACTATGGCTACACCTTC. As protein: CASRTLTNYGYTF.

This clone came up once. The CDR3 region is CASSLGPRGRGSGANVLTF. The CDR3 DNA sequence: TGCGCCAGCAGCTTGGGCCCCAGGGGTAGGGGCTCTGGGGCCAACGTCCTGACTTTC. V gene TRBV5-1 combines with J gene TRBJ2-6; D may be TRBD1 (6 bases). Germline CDR1 and CDR2: SGHRS and YFSETQ. Trimming stripped 0 bases from V and 0 bases from J, with 16 bases between. The CDR3 extends over 19 amino acids.

CDR3: CASSGWTSRSWNEQFF. The CDR3 DNA is TGTGCCAGCAGCGGGTGGACTAGTCGTTCGTGGAATGAGCAGTTCTTC. The chain carries TRBV5-8 and TRBJ2-1; 7 nucleotides line up with TRBD2. V was pared by 4 bases and J by 7 bases, with 14 bases of the junction left unmatched. Germline loops: CDR1 SGHTS, CDR2 YDEGEE. The CDR3 covers 16 residues.

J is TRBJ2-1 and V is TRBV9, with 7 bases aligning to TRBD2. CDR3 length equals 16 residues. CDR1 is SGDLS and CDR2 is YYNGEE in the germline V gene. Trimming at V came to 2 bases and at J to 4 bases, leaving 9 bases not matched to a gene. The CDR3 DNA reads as TGTGCCAGCAGCGTCGCCTGGGAGCGGGGATACAATGAGCAGTTCTTC. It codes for CASSVAWERGYNEQFF.

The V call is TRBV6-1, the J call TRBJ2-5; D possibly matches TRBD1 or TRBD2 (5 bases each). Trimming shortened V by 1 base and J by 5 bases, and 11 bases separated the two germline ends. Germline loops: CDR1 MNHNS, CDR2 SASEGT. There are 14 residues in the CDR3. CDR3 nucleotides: TGTGCCAGCAGTGAAGGGGGGACGGCGGAGACCCAGTACTTC. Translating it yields CASSEGGTAETQYF.

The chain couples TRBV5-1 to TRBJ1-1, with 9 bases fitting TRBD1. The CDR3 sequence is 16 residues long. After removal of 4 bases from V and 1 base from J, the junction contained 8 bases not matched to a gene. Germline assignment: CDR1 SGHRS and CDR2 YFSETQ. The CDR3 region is CASSGRDRERNTEAFF. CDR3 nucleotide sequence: TGCGCCAGCAGCGGCCGGGACAGGGAGAGGAACACTGAAGCTTTCTTT. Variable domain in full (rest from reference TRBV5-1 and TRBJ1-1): KAGVTQTPRYLIKTRGQQVTLSCSPISGHRSVSWYQQTPGQGLQFLFEYFSETQRNKGNFPGRFSGRQFSNSRSEMNVSTLELGDSALYLCASSGRDRERNTEAFFGQGTRLTVV.

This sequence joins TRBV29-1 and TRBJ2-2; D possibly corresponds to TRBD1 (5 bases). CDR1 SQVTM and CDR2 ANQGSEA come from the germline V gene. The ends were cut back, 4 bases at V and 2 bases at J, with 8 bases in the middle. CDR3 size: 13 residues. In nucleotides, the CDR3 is TGCAGCGTTGGACAGCTAAACACCGGGGAGCTGTTTTTT. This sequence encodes CSVGQLNTGELFF.

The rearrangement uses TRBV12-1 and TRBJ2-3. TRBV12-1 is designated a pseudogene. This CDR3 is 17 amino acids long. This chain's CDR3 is CASSPPPPGGLTDTQYF. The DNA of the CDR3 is TGTGCCAGCAGCCCACCCCCTCCCGGGGGCCTGACAGATACGCAGTATTTT.

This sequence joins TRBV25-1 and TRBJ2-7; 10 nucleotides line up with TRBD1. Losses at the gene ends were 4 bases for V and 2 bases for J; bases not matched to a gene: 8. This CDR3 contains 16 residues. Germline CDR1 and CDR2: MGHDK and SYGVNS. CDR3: CASSGPEGTGAYEQYF. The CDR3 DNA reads TGTGCCAGCAGTGGCCCGGAGGGGACAGGGGCCTACGAGCAGTACTTC.

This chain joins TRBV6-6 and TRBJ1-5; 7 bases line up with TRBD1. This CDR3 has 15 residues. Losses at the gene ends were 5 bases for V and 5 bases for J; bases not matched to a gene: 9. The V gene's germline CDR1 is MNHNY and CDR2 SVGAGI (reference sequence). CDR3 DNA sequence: TGTGCCAGCAGTCTGCTCGACAGGGTCGATCAGCCCCAGCATTTT. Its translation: CASSLLDRVDQPQHF.

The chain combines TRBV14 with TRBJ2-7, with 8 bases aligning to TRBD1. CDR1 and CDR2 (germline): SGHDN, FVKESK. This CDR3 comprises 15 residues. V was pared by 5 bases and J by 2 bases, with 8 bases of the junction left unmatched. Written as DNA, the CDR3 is TGTGCCAGCAGCTATACAGGGGGTGTTCCCTACGAGCAGTACTTC. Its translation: CASSYTGGVPYEQYF.

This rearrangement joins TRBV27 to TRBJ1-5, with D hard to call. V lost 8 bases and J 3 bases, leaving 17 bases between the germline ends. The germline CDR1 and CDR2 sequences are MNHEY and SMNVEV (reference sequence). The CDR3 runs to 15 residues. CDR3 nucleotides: TGTGCCAGCGGACGGCCCGGGCAGTTCAATCAGCCCCAGCATTTT. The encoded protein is CASGRPGQFNQPQHF.

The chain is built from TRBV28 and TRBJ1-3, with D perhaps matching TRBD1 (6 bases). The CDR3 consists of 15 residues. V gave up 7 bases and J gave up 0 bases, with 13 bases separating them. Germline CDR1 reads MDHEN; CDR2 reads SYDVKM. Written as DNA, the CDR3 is TGTGCCAGCAACTCCCTGACAGGCTCTGGAAACACCATATATTTT. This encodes CASNSLTGSGNTIYF.

The CDR3, as DNA: TGCGCCAGCAGACTAGACAAGTCCTCCTACAATGAGCAGTTCTTC. This translates into CASRLDKSSYNEQFF. J is TRBJ2-1 and V is TRBV5-1, with D perhaps matching TRBD2 (5 bases). This CDR3 spans 15 amino acids. The germline V gene has CDR1 SGHRS and CDR2 YFSETQ. Deletions cut 5 bases from V and 0 bases from J, with 12 bases between. The full variable domain, with the rest looked up from reference TRBV5-1 and TRBJ2-1, is KAGVTQTPRYLIKTRGQQVTLSCSPISGHRSVSWYQQTPGQGLQFLFEYFSETQRNKGNFPGRFSGRQFSNSRSEMNVSTLELGDSALYLCASRLDKSSYNEQFFGPGTRLTVL.

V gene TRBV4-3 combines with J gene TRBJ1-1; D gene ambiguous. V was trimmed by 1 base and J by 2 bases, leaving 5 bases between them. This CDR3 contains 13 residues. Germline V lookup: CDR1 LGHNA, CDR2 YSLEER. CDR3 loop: CASSQADNTEAFF. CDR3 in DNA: TGCGCCAGCAGCCAAGCGGACAACACTGAAGCTTTCTTT.

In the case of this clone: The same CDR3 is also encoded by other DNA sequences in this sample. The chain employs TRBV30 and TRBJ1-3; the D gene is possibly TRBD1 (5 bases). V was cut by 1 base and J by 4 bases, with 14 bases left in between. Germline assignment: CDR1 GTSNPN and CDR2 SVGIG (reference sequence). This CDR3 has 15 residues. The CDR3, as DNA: TGTGCCTGGAGTGCGCCGGGGCTTGGGGGAAACACCATATATTTT. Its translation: CAWSAPGLGGNTIYF.

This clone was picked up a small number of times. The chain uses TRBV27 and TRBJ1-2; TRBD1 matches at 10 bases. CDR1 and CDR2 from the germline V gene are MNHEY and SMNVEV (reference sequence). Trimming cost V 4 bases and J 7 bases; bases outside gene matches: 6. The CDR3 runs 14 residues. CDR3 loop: CASSYRQGAAGYTF. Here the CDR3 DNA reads TGTGCCAGCAGTTACCGACAGGGGGCGGCTGGCTACACCTTC.

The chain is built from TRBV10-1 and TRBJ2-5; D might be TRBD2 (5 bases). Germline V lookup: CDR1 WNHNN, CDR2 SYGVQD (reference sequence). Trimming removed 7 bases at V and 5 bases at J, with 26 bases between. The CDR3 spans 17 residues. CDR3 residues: CASTDPDSPPRAETQYF. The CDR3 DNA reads TGCGCCAGCACCGACCCGGACTCCCCTCCAAGAGCGGAGACCCAGTACTTC.

In nucleotides, the CDR3 is TGTGCCAGCAGCATGACTAGCTCCTTAGATACGCAGTATTTT. Translation: CASSMTSSLDTQYF. The chain recombines TRBV11-3 with TRBJ2-3, with 7 nucleotides matching TRBD2. The trim removed 5 bases at V and 5 bases at J, leaving 7 bases unmatched. This CDR3 is 14 amino acids long. Germline V gene lookup returns CDR1 SGHNT and CDR2 YENEEA.